Below are 25 T cell receptor beta chains sequenced from a single sample in a study of PD-L1 blockade in urothelial cancer. The sample's time point: pretreatment peripheral blood. The data were produced by immunoSEQ multiplex PCR, yet TCRdb's version contains in-frame clones alone and is incomplete. In the table there are about 51,000 clones, around 84% of which are singletons. This specimen consisted of PBMCs, obtained around atezolizumab (anti-PD-L1) treatment. Receptors were obtained from a man in his 60s with urothelial cancer.

This sequence joins TRBV29-1 and TRBJ2-7; D is perhaps TRBD2 (5 bases). V lost 0 bases, J lost 2 bases, and 14 bases lay in between. Germline V gene sequence: CDR1 SQVTM, CDR2 ANQGSEA. The CDR3 is made up of 15 amino acids. The CDR3 protein is CSVEEPPKRAYEQYF. The CDR3 nucleotides read TGCAGCGTTGAAGAACCACCGAAGAGGGCCTACGAGCAGTACTTC.

This clone was counted many times. J is TRBJ2-7 and V is TRBV7-2; 10 bases line up with TRBD1. In germline, CDR1 is SGHTA, CDR2 FQGNSA. The CDR3 is made up of 13 amino acids. Trimming removed 5 bases from V and 4 bases from J; junction bases left unmatched: 2. The DNA of the CDR3 is TGTGCCAGCAGCCGGGGACAGGGGTACGAGCAGTACTTC. It codes for CASSRGQGYEQYF.

V gene TRBV25-1 combines with J gene TRBJ2-1; a possible D gene is TRBD1 (6 bases). Trimming stripped 7 bases from V and 2 bases from J, with 12 bases between. The CDR3 runs 14 residues. From germline, CDR1 is MGHDK and CDR2 SYGVNS. CDR3 DNA sequence: TGTGCCAGCAATTCGCAGGGGCCCTACAATGAGCAGTTCTTC. Encoded protein: CASNSQGPYNEQFF.

This chain joins TRBV5-6 and TRBJ1-5, with 11 positions matching TRBD1. The V and J ends lost 4 bases and 3 bases, in that order; junction bases with no gene match: 9. In germline, CDR1 is SGHDT, CDR2 YYEEEE. This CDR3 region has 17 residues. The CDR3, as DNA: TGTGCCAGCAGCCTCTGGACAGGGGGCTTTAACAATCAGCCCCAGCATTTT. The encoded protein is CASSLWTGGFNNQPQHF.

The gene calls are TRBV2 and TRBJ2-7, with D maybe TRBD2 (6 bases). The CDR3 totals 14 residues. Germline V gene lookup returns CDR1 SNHLY and CDR2 FYNNEI. Trimming stripped 6 bases from V and 4 bases from J, with 16 bases between. The CDR3 region is CASRAAGSLYEQYF. CDR3 sequence (DNA): TGTGCCAGCAGGGCAGCGGGTAGCTTATACGAGCAGTACTTC.

The V gene is TRBV10-1, the J gene TRBJ1-2; no clear D. V lost 0 bases and J 7 bases, leaving 9 bases between the germline ends. This CDR3 comprises 13 residues. Germline CDR1 is WNHNN and CDR2 is SYGVQD (reference sequence). CDR3 amino acids: CASSESREFGYTF. The DNA for the CDR3 is TGCGCCAGCAGTGAGTCTAGGGAGTTTGGCTACACCTTC.

The chain employs TRBV4-1 and TRBJ2-4, with TRBD2 matching over 9 bases. The junction had 10 bases not matched to a gene; V was cut back by 0 bases and J by 7 bases. Germline CDR1 is MGHRA and CDR2 is YSYEKL. The CDR3 spans 17 residues. DNA for the CDR3: TGCGCCAGCAGCCAAGATTCTAGCGGGACATATAGCAACATTCAGTACTTC. Translation gives CASSQDSSGTYSNIQYF.

The chain is built from TRBV6-5 and TRBJ2-7; 8 bases are shared with TRBD1. J lost 5 bases, V lost 5 bases, and 8 bases had no gene match. Germline CDR1 is MNHEY and CDR2 is SVGAGI. The CDR3 sequence is 14 residues long. This chain's CDR3 is CASSIGTGQNEQYF. CDR3 coding DNA: TGTGCCAGCAGTATCGGGACAGGACAAAACGAGCAGTACTTC.

The chain combines TRBV5-4 with TRBJ1-4; tentatively, D is TRBD1 (5 bases). Germline V lookup: CDR1 SGHNT, CDR2 YYREEE (reference sequence). CDR3 length equals 13 residues. V was shortened by 3 bases and J by 6 bases, with 9 bases between the two germline ends. The CDR3 sequence: CASSWDSDEKLFF. The CDR3 DNA reads TGTGCCAGCAGCTGGGACTCGGATGAAAAACTGTTTTTT.

The rearrangement links TRBV19 to TRBJ1-2, with 9 bases lining up with TRBD1. V lost 7 bases and J lost 5; bases outside the gene matches: 11. Germline assignment: CDR1 LNHDA and CDR2 SQIVND (reference sequence). The CDR3 is made up of 15 amino acids. CDR3 nucleotides: TGTGCCAGTACCGAGACAGGGGGAGTACGATATGGCTACACCTTC. It yields the protein CASTETGGVRYGYTF.

This chain's CDR3 is CASSYWGGQTNEKLFF. The CDR3 DNA is TGTGCCAGCAGTTACTGGGGGGGGCAGACAAATGAAAAACTGTTTTTT. V gene TRBV6-5 combines with J gene TRBJ1-4, with D perhaps matching TRBD1 (6 bases). The CDR3 is 16 amino acids. V lost 1 base and J lost 5, with 14 bases in between. Germline V gives CDR1 MNHEY, CDR2 SVGAGI.

J is TRBJ2-7 and V is TRBV12-5; possible D gene TRBD2, 6 bases. Trimming left V 4 bases short and J 6 bases short, with 19 bases between. CDR1 LGHNT and CDR2 FRNRAP come from the germline V gene. This CDR3 has 15 amino acids. The CDR3 spells CASGSQTSSVPEQYF. The CDR3 nucleotides are TGTGCTAGTGGTTCCCAGACTAGTTCAGTACCCGAGCAGTACTTC. Based on the CDR3 plus reference TRBV12-5 and TRBJ2-7, the full variable domain is DARVTQTPRHKVTEMGQEVTMRCQPILGHNTVFWYRQTMMQGLELLAYFRNRAPLDDSGMPKDRFSAEMPDATLATLKIQPSEPRDSAVYFCASGSQTSSVPEQYFGPGTRLTVT.

The rearrangement links TRBV19 to TRBJ2-7; D perhaps matches TRBD1 (6 bases). V lost 6 bases and J lost 1, with 13 bases in between. Germline V CDR1 and CDR2: LNHDA, SQIVND (reference sequence). This CDR3 is 14 amino acids long. CDR3 region: CASSNREGSYEQYF. CDR3 sequence (DNA): TGTGCCAGTAGCAACAGGGAAGGGTCCTACGAGCAGTACTTC.

The chain links TRBV11-2 to TRBJ1-3, with a possible D match to TRBD1 (6 bases). V lost 6 bases and J lost 1, with 13 bases in between. Germline V gene lookup returns CDR1 SGHAT and CDR2 FQNNGV. The CDR3 covers 15 residues. The CDR3 coding sequence is TGTGCCAGCAGACGAGACGGACAGTCTGGAAACACCATATATTTT. It specifies CASRRDGQSGNTIYF.

The V and J genes are TRBV21-1 and TRBJ2-7; the table's TRBD1 call for D was not verified on the DNA. TRBV21-1 is assigned pseudogene status. The CDR3 consists of 14 residues. CDR3 coding DNA: TGTGCCAGCAGCAAAGCACCAGGGTCCTACGAGCAGTACTTC. This gives the protein CASSKAPGSYEQYF.

The chain links TRBV5-6 to TRBJ2-1, with TRBD2 as a possible D gene (5 bases). V dropped 2 bases and J dropped 8 bases, with 14 bases sitting between them. Per germline, CDR1 SGHDT and CDR2 YYEEEE. This CDR3 spans 14 amino acids. CDR3 DNA: TGTGCCAGCAGCTTATTGCTAGCAAGCTATGAGCAGTTCTTC. As protein: CASSLLLASYEQFF.

The chain is built from TRBV4-2 and TRBJ2-7; 9 nucleotides line up with TRBD2. V lost 4 bases, J lost 1 base, and 2 bases stayed unmatched. Germline V gene lookup returns CDR1 LGHNA and CDR2 YNFKEQ. The CDR3 loop spans 14 amino acids. The CDR3 region is CASSPLAGSYEQYF. DNA of the CDR3: TGTGCCAGCAGCCCGCTAGCGGGGTCCTACGAGCAGTACTTC.

The chain has TRBV7-2 and TRBJ1-1, with 10 bases matching TRBD1. V was pared by 5 bases and J by 5 bases, with 17 bases of the junction left unmatched. This CDR3 has 18 amino acids. Germline CDR1 reads SGHTA; CDR2 reads FQGNSA. The CDR3 sequence is CASSRAQGQGVFLTEAFF. Here the CDR3 DNA reads TGTGCCAGCAGCAGGGCCCAAGGACAGGGGGTATTCTTGACTGAAGCTTTCTTT. The whole variable domain, filled in from reference TRBV7-2 and TRBJ1-1, reads GAGVSQSPSNKVTEKGKDVELRCDPISGHTALYWYRQSLGQGLEFLIYFQGNSAPDKSGLPSDRFSAERTGGSVSTLTIQRTQQEDSAVYLCASSRAQGQGVFLTEAFFGQGTRLTVV.

The chain uses TRBV11-2 and TRBJ2-5, with 7 bases identical to TRBD1. Per germline, CDR1 SGHAT and CDR2 FQNNGV. The CDR3 sequence is 12 residues long. Trimming at V came to 5 bases and at J to 5 bases, leaving 2 bases not matched to a gene. CDR3 coding DNA: TGTGCCAGCAGCCCCAGGGGGGAGACCCAGTACTTC. Translating gives CASSPRGETQYF. Variable domain in full (rest from reference TRBV11-2 and TRBJ2-5): EAGVAQSPRYKIIEKRQSVAFWCNPISGHATLYWYQQILGQGPKLLIQFQNNGVVDDSQLPKDRFSAERLKGVDSTLKIQPAKLEDSAVYLCASSPRGETQYFGPGTRLLVL.

This clone was counted once. The chain has TRBV7-9 and TRBJ1-5, with 10 bases aligning to TRBD1. The germline V gene encodes CDR1 SEHNR and CDR2 FQNEAQ (reference sequence). CDR3 size: 14 residues. The V and J ends lost 5 bases and 5 bases, in that order; junction bases with no gene match: 3. In DNA form, the CDR3 reads TGTGCCAGCAGCCGCGGGACAGGGGATCAGCCCCAGCATTTT. It encodes CASSRGTGDQPQHF. The variable domain in full, with the rest retrieved from reference TRBV7-9 and TRBJ1-5, is DTGVSQNPRHKITKRGQNVTFRCDPISEHNRLYWYRQTLGQGPEFLTYFQNEAQLEKSRLLSDRFSAERPKGSFSTLEIQRTEQGDSAMYLCASSRGTGDQPQHFGDGTRLSIL.

The CDR3 sequence: CASSEPLAGGTYNEQFF. The DNA of the CDR3 is TGTGCCAGCAGTGAACCACTAGCGGGGGGCACCTACAATGAGCAGTTCTTC. The chain employs TRBV2 and TRBJ2-1, with 12 nucleotides matching TRBD2. Per the germline V gene, CDR1 is SNHLY and CDR2 is FYNNEI. V gave up 2 bases and J gave up 2 bases; unmatched junction bases: 4. This CDR3 comprises 17 residues.

This chain links TRBV2 with TRBJ1-1; D gene unclear. The CDR3 loop spans 13 amino acids. V was cut by 4 bases and J by 1 base, with 7 bases left in between. Germline CDR1 reads SNHLY; CDR2 reads FYNNEI. The CDR3 protein is CASSGNRNTEAFF. Here the CDR3 DNA reads TGTGCCAGCAGTGGAAATAGGAACACTGAAGCTTTCTTT.

The chain combines TRBV7-6 with TRBJ2-7; 7 bases align to TRBD2. Germline V lookup: CDR1 SGHVS, CDR2 FNYEAQ. CDR3 length: 13 residues. V lost 1 base to trimming and J lost 5 bases; unmatched junction nucleotides: 2. As DNA, the CDR3 is TGTGCCAGCAGCTTAGTGGGGGGGAACGAGCAGTACTTC. Translated: CASSLVGGNEQYF.

This rearrangement joins TRBV10-3 to TRBJ1-1; D not certain. Germline V gene data show CDR1 as ENHRY and CDR2 as SYGVKD. This CDR3 has 14 residues. The V gene lost 0 bases and the J gene lost 4 bases, with 9 bases spanning the gap. CDR3 sequence reads: CAISESKGGTEAFF. The CDR3, as DNA: TGTGCCATCAGTGAGTCCAAGGGAGGCACTGAAGCTTTCTTT.

The chain couples TRBV28 to TRBJ2-7; perhaps TRBD2 as D (6 bases). The CDR3 consists of 13 residues. Germline CDR1 MDHEN, CDR2 SYDVKM. The ends were cut back, 6 bases at V and 0 bases at J, with 9 bases in the middle. The CDR3, as DNA: TGTGCCAGCAGCGGAGGGAGCTCCTACGAGCAGTACTTC. Amino acid sequence: CASSGGSSYEQYF.